Each of the 18 T cell receptor beta chains below was sequenced from the same sample in a study of blood T cell repertoires in COVID-19. The repertoire was sequenced with immunoSEQ multiplex PCR; TCRdb's copy has only in-frame clones and lacks some. The table records about 150,000 clones, about 87% of them present only once. The sample consisted of peripheral blood. These receptors all stem from a human donor in a cohort sampled during active COVID-19.

The table lists this clone with a count of one. The CDR3 nucleotides are TGTGCCAGCAGTTACACTCCGGGACTAGCGGATTACAATGAGCAGTTCTTC. Translation: CASSYTPGLADYNEQFF. This chain links TRBV6-2 or TRBV6-3 with TRBJ2-1, with 11 bases fitting TRBD2. The CDR3 has 17 residues. With V trimmed by 2 bases and J by 4 bases, 7 bases remained unmatched. Germline loops: CDR1 MNHEY, CDR2 SVGEGT.

The chain links TRBV4-1 to TRBJ1-3; TRBD1 matches at 10 bases. CDR1 MGHRA and CDR2 YSYEKL come from the germline V gene. The CDR3 contains 18 residues. V lost 2 bases to trimming and J lost 3 bases; unmatched junction nucleotides: 10. The CDR3 DNA reads as TGCGCCAGCAGCCAACGGGGGGGGACAGGGGTCATTGGAAACACCATATATTTT. Residues: CASSQRGGTGVIGNTIYF.

V gene TRBV2 combines with J gene TRBJ1-2; D remains unclear. The CDR3 is 12 residues long. V shed 9 bases and J shed 8 bases, with 16 bases lying between them. Germline V gene sequence: CDR1 SNHLY, CDR2 FYNNEI. CDR3 sequence (DNA): TGTGCCAGTACTAGGCTGGAGAGGGGCTACACCTTC. Translated, it gives CASTRLERGYTF.

The chain employs TRBV5-1 and TRBJ1-2, with D perhaps matching TRBD1 (5 bases). Deletions cut 3 bases from V and 5 bases from J, with 17 bases between. CDR3 length equals 15 residues. Germline CDR1 and CDR2: SGHRS and YFSETQ. The CDR3 protein is CASSSSFDSLYGYTF. The CDR3 DNA follows: TGCGCCAGCAGCTCTTCCTTTGACAGTCTTTATGGCTACACCTTC.

This chain joins TRBV24-1 and TRBJ2-3; the D gene is possibly TRBD2 (6 bases). Germline loops: CDR1 KGHDR, CDR2 SFDVKD. The CDR3 is 15 amino acids. With 4 bases removed from V and 0 bases from J, the gap between germline ends came to 10 bases. The CDR3: CATSEGTSSTDTQYF. The DNA for the CDR3 is TGTGCCACCAGTGAGGGGACTTCTAGCACAGATACGCAGTATTTT.

The J gene is TRBJ1-6, the V gene TRBV9; D is possibly TRBD1 (6 bases). V was trimmed by 4 bases and J by 14 bases, leaving 22 bases between them. The CDR3 runs 15 residues. Germline loops: CDR1 SGDLS, CDR2 YYNGEE. CDR3 loop: CASSSRSDRRGTLHF. CDR3 DNA sequence: TGTGCCAGCAGCTCTAGATCGGACCGTAGGGGGACCCTCCACTTT.

This chain links TRBV3-1 (or the pseudogene TRBV3-2) with TRBJ2-1, with 13 nucleotides matching TRBD2. This CDR3 is built from 15 residues. Germline V lookup: CDR1 LGHDT, CDR2 YNNKEL (reference sequence). The trim removed 4 bases at V and 5 bases at J, leaving 2 bases unmatched. CDR3 in amino acids: CASSRGLAGDNEQFF. In DNA form, the CDR3 reads TGTGCCAGCAGCCGAGGACTAGCGGGGGACAATGAGCAGTTCTTC.

This chain connects TRBV5-1 to TRBJ2-1; 16 bases match TRBD2. Germline lookup yields CDR1 SGHRS and CDR2 YFSETQ. V lost 4 bases and J lost 1; bases outside the gene matches: 11. The CDR3 length is 20 residues. The CDR3, as DNA: TGCGCCAGCAGCCCTAAGGGTGGGACTAGCGGGGGGGCGTCCTACAATGAGCAGTTCTTC. Its protein product is CASSPKGGTSGGASYNEQFF.

This chain joins TRBV5-5 and TRBJ2-5; a weak D match, TRBD2 (5 bases). Germline CDR1 and CDR2: SGHKS and YYEKEE (reference sequence). With 2 bases removed from V and 5 bases from J, the gap between germline ends came to 16 bases. The CDR3 is 15 residues long. CDR3 nucleotides: TGTGCCAGCAGCTTCCTTCCGGGGAGATGGGAGACCCAGTACTTC. Translated, it gives CASSFLPGRWETQYF.

CDR3 region: CASSFGAGGNTGELFF. The CDR3 region has the DNA TGTGCCAGCAGCTTTGGTGCAGGGGGTAACACCGGGGAGCTGTTTTTT. This chain joins TRBV5-4 and TRBJ2-2, with TRBD1 identical over 7 bases. The CDR3 sequence is 16 residues long. The V gene's germline CDR1 is SGHNT and CDR2 YYREEE (reference sequence). The V and J ends lost 2 bases and 2 bases, in that order; junction bases with no gene match: 6.

The chain links TRBV27 to TRBJ1-2; perhaps TRBD1 as D (5 bases). Per the germline V gene, CDR1 is MNHEY and CDR2 is SMNVEV (reference sequence). The CDR3 totals 13 residues. Trimming cost V 6 bases and J 8 bases, with 16 bases left between them. CDR3: CASRPAREGGYTF. In DNA, the CDR3 is TGTGCCAGCAGACCAGCCAGGGAAGGCGGCTACACCTTC.

V gene TRBV5-1 combines with J gene TRBJ2-6; 9 bases are a match to TRBD1. This CDR3 is built from 17 residues. J was trimmed by 0 bases and V by 2 bases; bases with no gene match: 3. CDR1 SGHRS and CDR2 YFSETQ come from the germline V gene. CDR3 residues: CASSFRTGASGANVLTF. Written as DNA, the CDR3 is TGCGCCAGCAGCTTTCGGACAGGGGCCTCTGGGGCCAACGTCCTGACTTTC.

CDR3 bases: TGTGCCAGCAGCCCCGTGAGAGGGCCGCTTAAGGAGCAGTTCTTC. Translating it yields CASSPVRGPLKEQFF. J is TRBJ2-1 and V is TRBV7-7, with TRBD2 as a possible D gene (5 bases). V lost 5 bases, J lost 10 bases, and 21 bases lay in between. The CDR3 extends over 15 amino acids. CDR1 and CDR2 from the germline V gene are SSHAT and FNYEAQ (reference sequence).

The rearrangement links TRBV11-2 to TRBJ1-2; TRBD1 matches 10 bases. CDR1 SGHAT and CDR2 FQNNGV come from the germline V gene. This CDR3 comprises 14 residues. The trim removed 2 bases at V and 4 bases at J, leaving 1 base unmatched. CDR3 bases: TGTGCCAGCAGCTTACGGACAGGGGGCTATGGCTACACCTTC. Translated: CASSLRTGGYGYTF.

The chain joins TRBV9 to TRBJ1-2; TRBD1 matches at 7 bases. V was clipped by 4 bases and J by 4 bases; unmatched bases: 1. CDR3 length: 12 residues. CDR1 and CDR2 from the germline V gene are SGDLS and YYNGEE. CDR3 in DNA: TGTGCCAGCAGCCGGGACAGCTATGGCTACACCTTC. Translation: CASSRDSYGYTF.

The chain uses TRBV19 and TRBJ2-7, with 8 bases identical to TRBD1. The CDR3 has 12 amino acids. V gave up 10 bases and J gave up 0 bases; unmatched junction bases: 2. The germline gives CDR1 LNHDA, CDR2 SQIVND (reference sequence). The CDR3 DNA reads TGTGCCACTGGGACAGGCTCCTACGAGCAGTACTTC. Its protein product is CATGTGSYEQYF. Supplemented by reference TRBV19 and TRBJ2-7, the full variable domain reads DGGITQSPKYLFRKEGQNVTLSCEQNLNHDAMYWYRQDPGQGLRLIYYSQIVNDFQKGDIAEGYSVSREKKESFPLTVTSAQKNPTAFYLCATGTGSYEQYFGPGTRLTVT.

The V gene is TRBV4-2, the J gene TRBJ1-1, with D hard to call. Germline CDR1 reads LGHNA; CDR2 reads YNFKEQ. The CDR3 is 15 residues long. Trimming shortened V by 0 bases and J by 5 bases, and 13 bases separated the two germline ends. The CDR3 DNA sequence: TGTGCCAGCAGCCAAGATTGGGCAGGTTGGACTGAAGCTTTCTTT. Translation gives CASSQDWAGWTEAFF.

This clone was observed a single time. This chain connects TRBV7-2 to TRBJ1-5, with D maybe TRBD1 (5 bases). Trimming cost V 2 bases and J 5 bases, with 7 bases left between them. Germline V gene sequence: CDR1 SGHTA, CDR2 FQGNSA. The CDR3 consists of 13 residues. The CDR3 nucleotides read TGTGCCAGCAGCTTACGGGGGGATCAGCCCCAGCATTTT. As protein: CASSLRGDQPQHF. Based on the CDR3 plus reference TRBV7-2 and TRBJ1-5, the full variable domain is GAGVSQSPSNKVTEKGKDVELRCDPISGHTALYWYRQSLGQGLEFLIYFQGNSAPDKSGLPSDRFSAERTGGSVSTLTIQRTQQEDSAVYLCASSLRGDQPQHFGDGTRLSIL.